This paragraph covers one T cell receptor (beta chain) sequence. The CDR3 consists of 13 residues. Trimming took off 6 bases at V and 5 bases at J, with 13 bases between the two ends. Germline V gene lookup returns CDR1 LNHNV and CDR2 YYDKDF (reference sequence). About 30,000 T cell genomes, or around 180 ng DNA, went into the sorted-subset replicate PCRs. Clones were sequenced by immunoSEQ multiplex PCR, and TCRdb holds only the in-frame ones, with some missing. The sample has about 690,000 clones; roughly 91% are singletons. This sample is part of a study of shared clonotypes between healthy human individuals.

This sequence originates from a man younger than 35 in good health. Some clones in this sample may be carry-over from other donors' samples. Sample: memory CD8+ T cells from PBMCs. Noted subset: CD45RO+ cells pooled with CCR7-negative TemRA cells. This chain uses TRBV15 with TRBJ1-1; tentatively, D is TRBD1 (6 bases). The CDR3 here is CATRNRESTEAFF. CDR3 DNA sequence: TGTGCCACCAGAAACAGGGAGAGTACTGAAGCTTTCTTT.